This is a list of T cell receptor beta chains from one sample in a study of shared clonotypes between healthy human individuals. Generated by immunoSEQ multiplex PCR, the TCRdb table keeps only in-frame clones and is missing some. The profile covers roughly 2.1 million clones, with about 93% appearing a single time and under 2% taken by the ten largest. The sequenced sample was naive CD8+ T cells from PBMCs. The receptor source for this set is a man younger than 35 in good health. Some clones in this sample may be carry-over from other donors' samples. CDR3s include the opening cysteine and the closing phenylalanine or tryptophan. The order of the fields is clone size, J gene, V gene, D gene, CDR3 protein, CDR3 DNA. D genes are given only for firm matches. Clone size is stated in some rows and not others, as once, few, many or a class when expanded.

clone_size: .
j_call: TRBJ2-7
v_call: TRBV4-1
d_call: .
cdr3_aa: CASSQVGTGYEQYF
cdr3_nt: TGCGCCAGCAGCCAAGTTGGGACGGGCTACGAGCAGTACTTC

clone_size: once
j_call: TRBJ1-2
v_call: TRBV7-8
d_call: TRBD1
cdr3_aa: CASSPGTGGAVGYTF
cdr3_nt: TGTGCCAGCAGCCCTGGGACAGGGGGCGCGGTTGGCTACACCTTC

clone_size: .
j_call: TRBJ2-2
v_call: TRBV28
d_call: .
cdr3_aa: CASSLRESTGELFF
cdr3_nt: TGTGCCAGCAGTTTACGGGAGAGCACCGGGGAGCTGTTTTTT

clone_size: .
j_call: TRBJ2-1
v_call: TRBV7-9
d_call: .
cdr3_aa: CASSSRTRGGVSYNEQFF
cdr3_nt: TGTGCCAGCAGCTCACGGACTAGGGGGGGTGTATCCTACAATGAGCAGTTCTTC

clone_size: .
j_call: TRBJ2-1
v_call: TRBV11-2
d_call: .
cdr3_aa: CASSLDRSSYNEQFF
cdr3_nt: TGTGCCAGCAGCTTAGACCGAAGCTCCTACAATGAGCAGTTCTTC

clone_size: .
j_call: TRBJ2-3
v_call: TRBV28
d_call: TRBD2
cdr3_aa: CASKLAGETDTQYF
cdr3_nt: TGTGCCAGCAAACTAGCGGGGGAGACAGATACGCAGTATTTT

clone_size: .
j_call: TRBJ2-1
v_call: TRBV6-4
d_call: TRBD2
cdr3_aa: CASSRLAGTSVGEQFF
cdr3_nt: TGTGCCAGCAGCCGACTAGCGGGAACTTCCGTCGGTGAGCAGTTCTTC

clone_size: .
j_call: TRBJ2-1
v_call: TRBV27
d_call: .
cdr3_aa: CASSLTGSYNEQFF
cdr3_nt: TGTGCCAGCAGTTTAACAGGCTCCTACAATGAGCAGTTCTTC

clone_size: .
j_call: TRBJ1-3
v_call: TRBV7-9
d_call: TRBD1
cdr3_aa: CASSFTNRGTGNTIYF
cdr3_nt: TGTGCCAGCAGCTTTACCAACAGGGGGACTGGAAACACCATATATTTT

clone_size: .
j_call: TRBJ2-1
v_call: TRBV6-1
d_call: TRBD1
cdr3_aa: CASSEGGQGYNEQFF
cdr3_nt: TGTGCCAGCAGTGAAGGAGGACAGGGCTACAATGAGCAGTTCTTC

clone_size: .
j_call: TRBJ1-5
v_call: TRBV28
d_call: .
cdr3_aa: CASSLSISNQPQHF
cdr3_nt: TGTGCCAGCAGTTTGAGTATTAGCAATCAGCCCCAGCATTTT

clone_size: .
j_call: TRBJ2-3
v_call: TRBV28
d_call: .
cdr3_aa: CASSRGGRGTDTQYF
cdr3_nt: TGTGCCAGCAGCAGGGGGGGTCGGGGCACAGATACGCAGTATTTT

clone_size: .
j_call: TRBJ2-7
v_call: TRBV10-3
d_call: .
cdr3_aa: CAISSAGIPYEQYF
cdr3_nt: TGTGCCATCAGTTCTGCGGGGATTCCCTACGAGCAGTACTTC

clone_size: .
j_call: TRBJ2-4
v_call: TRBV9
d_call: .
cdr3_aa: CASSPGRTREAKNIQYF
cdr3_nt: TGTGCCAGCAGCCCCGGTAGGACCAGAGAAGCCAAAAACATTCAGTACTTC

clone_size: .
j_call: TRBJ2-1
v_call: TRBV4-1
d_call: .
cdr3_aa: CASSPNEDGIWNEQFF
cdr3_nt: TGCGCCAGCAGCCCGAATGAGGATGGAATTTGGAATGAGCAGTTCTTC

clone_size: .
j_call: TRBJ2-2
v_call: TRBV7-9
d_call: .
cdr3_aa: CASSPWEQGNTGELFF
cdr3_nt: TGTGCCAGCAGCCCGTGGGAGCAGGGGAACACCGGGGAGCTGTTTTTT

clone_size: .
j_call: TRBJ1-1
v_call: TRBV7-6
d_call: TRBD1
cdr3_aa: CASSQLGPGGEGYTEAFF
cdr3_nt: TGTGCCAGCAGCCAACTCGGCCCAGGGGGCGAAGGGTACACTGAAGCTTTCTTT

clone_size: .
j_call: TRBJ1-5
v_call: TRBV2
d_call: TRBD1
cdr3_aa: CASSEFRGRGQPQHF
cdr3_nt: TGTGCCAGCAGTGAGTTTAGGGGGCGAGGACAGCCCCAGCATTTT

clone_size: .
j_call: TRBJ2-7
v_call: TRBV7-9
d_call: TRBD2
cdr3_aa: CASSLGAGGSSYEQYF
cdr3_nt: TGTGCCAGCAGCTTGGGGGCGGGAGGGTCCTCCTACGAGCAGTACTTC

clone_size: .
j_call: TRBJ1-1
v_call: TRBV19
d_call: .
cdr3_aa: CASSISGTGNTEAFF
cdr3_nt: TGTGCCAGTAGTATTTCTGGGACGGGGAACACTGAAGCTTTCTTT

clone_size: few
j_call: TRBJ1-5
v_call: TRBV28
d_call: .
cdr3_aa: CASSLGQPQHF
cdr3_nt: TGTGCCAGCAGTTTAGGCCAGCCCCAGCATTTT

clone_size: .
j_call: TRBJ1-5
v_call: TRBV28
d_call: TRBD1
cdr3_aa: CASGLGQGPYSNQPQHF
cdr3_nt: TGTGCCAGCGGATTGGGACAGGGGCCCTATAGCAATCAGCCCCAGCATTTT

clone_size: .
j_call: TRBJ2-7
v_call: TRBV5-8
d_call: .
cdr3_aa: CASSLDFRGSEQYF
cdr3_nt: TGTGCCAGCAGCTTGGATTTCAGGGGCAGCGAGCAGTACTTC

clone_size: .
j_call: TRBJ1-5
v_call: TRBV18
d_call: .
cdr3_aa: CASSYNPGREAQHF
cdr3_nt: TGTGCCAGCTCATACAATCCGGGCCGAGAAGCCCAGCATTTT

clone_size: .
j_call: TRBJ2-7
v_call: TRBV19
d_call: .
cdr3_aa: CASSTKLIRSSYEQYF
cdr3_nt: TGTGCCAGTAGTACGAAGCTTATCCGGAGCTCCTACGAGCAGTACTTC

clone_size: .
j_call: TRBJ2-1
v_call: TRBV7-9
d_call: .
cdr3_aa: CASSPRTVYNEQFF
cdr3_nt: TGTGCCAGCAGCCCTCGGACTGTCTACAATGAGCAGTTCTTC

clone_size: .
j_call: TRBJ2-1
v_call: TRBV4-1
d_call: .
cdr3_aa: CASSQLDRGRANNEQFF
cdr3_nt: TGCGCCAGCAGCCAACTAGATAGGGGGAGGGCAAACAATGAGCAGTTCTTC

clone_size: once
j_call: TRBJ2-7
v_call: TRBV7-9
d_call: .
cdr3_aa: CASSSAPGEVGGEQYF
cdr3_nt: TGTGCCAGCAGCTCCGCGCCAGGGGAGGTCGGGGGGGAGCAGTACTTC

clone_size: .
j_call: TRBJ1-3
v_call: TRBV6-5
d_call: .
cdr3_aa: CASSYSLGNTIYF
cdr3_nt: TGTGCCAGCAGTTACTCCTTGGGGAACACCATATATTTT

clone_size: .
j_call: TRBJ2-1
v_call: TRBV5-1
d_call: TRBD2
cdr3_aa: CASSWGLAGISKYDEQFF
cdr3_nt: TGCGCCAGCAGCTGGGGACTAGCGGGAATTTCCAAATACGATGAGCAGTTCTTC

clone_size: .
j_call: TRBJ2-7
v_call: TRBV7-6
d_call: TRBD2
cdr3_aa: CASSSLSGSRYEQYF
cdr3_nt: TGTGCCAGCAGCTCACTTAGCGGGAGCCGGTACGAGCAGTACTTC

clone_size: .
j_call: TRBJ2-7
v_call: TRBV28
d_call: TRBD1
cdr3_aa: CASSPDIGTDSYKSYEQYF
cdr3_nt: TGTGCCAGCAGTCCAGATATCGGGACAGATTCTTACAAATCCTACGAGCAGTACTTC

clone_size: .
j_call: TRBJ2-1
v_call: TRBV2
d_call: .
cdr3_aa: CASRPGVSSYNEQFF
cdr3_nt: TGTGCCAGCAGACCAGGGGTTTCCTCCTACAATGAGCAGTTCTTC

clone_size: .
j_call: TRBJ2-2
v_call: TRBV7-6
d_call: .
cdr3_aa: CASSLVTAGEGTGELFF
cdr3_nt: TGTGCCAGCAGCTTAGTAACGGCAGGGGAGGGGACCGGGGAGCTGTTTTTT

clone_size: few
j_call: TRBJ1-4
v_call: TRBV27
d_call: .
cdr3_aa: CASRPGGNEKLFF
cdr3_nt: TGTGCCAGCAGACCCGGGGGGAATGAAAAACTGTTTTTT

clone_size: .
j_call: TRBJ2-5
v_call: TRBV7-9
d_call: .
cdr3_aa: CASSPPGLIQETQYF
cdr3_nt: TGTGCCAGCAGCCCCCCCGGACTCATCCAAGAGACCCAGTACTTC

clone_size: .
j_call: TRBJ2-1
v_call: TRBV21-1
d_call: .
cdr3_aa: CASSKGGTSGRLSSYNEQFF
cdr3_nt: TGTGCCAGCAGCAAAGGCGGGACTAGCGGGAGGCTCAGCTCCTACAATGAGCAGTTCTTC

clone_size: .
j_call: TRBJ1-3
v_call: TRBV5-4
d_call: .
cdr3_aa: CASPPRNTIYF
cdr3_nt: TGTGCCAGCCCCCCTCGGAACACCATATATTTT

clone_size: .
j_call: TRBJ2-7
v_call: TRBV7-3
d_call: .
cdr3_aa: CASSLTGGRVGLSEQYF
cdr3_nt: TGTGCCAGCAGCTTAACGGGAGGCCGCGTGGGATTGTCCGAGCAGTACTTC

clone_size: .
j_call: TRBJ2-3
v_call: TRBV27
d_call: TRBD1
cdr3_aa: CASSTDRVWSDTQYF
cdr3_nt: TGTGCCAGCAGTACCGACAGGGTTTGGTCAGATACGCAGTATTTT

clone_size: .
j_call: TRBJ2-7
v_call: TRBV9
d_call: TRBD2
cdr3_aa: CASSVGSLAGGPGNEQYF
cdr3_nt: TGTGCCAGCAGCGTAGGATCCCTAGCGGGAGGGCCAGGCAACGAGCAGTACTTC